The sample holds many counts of the clone carrying this T cell receptor (beta chain). Its antigen remains unknown. The record originates from a study of Graves' ophthalmopathy and Graves' hyperthyroidism. From RNA, the CDR3 regions of TCR beta chains were amplified and sequenced. First-round RT-PCR used HTBI primers; second-round multiplex PCR followed. TCRdb reprocessed the multiplex PCR reads with MiXCR, giving one entry per CDR3 protein. The table has 400,000 or so distinct CDR3 sequences, roughly 15% seen once. Findings and limits, study-wide: Clonotypes were expanded in thyroid at above 0.001 frequency, and most also appeared in blood.

Hyperthyroidism qualified as stable when ophthalmopathy did not develop within 18 months of follow-up. PBMCs were obtained from approximately 10 ml of fresh peripheral blood. The CDR3 has 15 amino acids. Losses at the gene ends were 2 bases for V and 7 bases for J; bases not matched to a gene: 4. Sequenced input: peripheral blood. The clonotype originates from a woman between 18 and 29 years old with stable Graves' hyperthyroidism. The chain couples TRBV12-3 or TRBV12-4 to TRBJ1-5; 11 bases are shared with TRBD1. CDR3 coding DNA: TGTGCCAGCAGTTTATGGACAGGGGGCCAGCAGCCCCAGCATTTT. Protein product: CASSLWTGGQQPQHF.